This T cell receptor beta chain was retrieved from a study of shared clonotypes between healthy human individuals. Worth noting for this clone: Its antigen is currently unknown.

The donor cohort consisted entirely of Caucasian adults residing in Nashville, Tennessee. General observations from the study: Compared with clonotypes that all four donors shared, non-shared clonotypes had lower generation probabilities.

The genomic DNA of each subset was split evenly across several immunoSEQ plates. TCRdb keeps only in-frame clones here, not all; method: immunoSEQ multiplex PCR. The sample carries about 2.4 million clones, more than 90% recorded once. V lost 2 bases to trimming and J lost 5 bases, with 13 bases between them. CDR1 and CDR2 from the germline V gene are SNHLY and FYNNEI. The CDR3 length is 15 residues. Specimen: naive CD4+ T cells sorted from blood. Subset specified: CD45RA+ positively selected. This receptor was taken from a man between 18 and 35 years old in good health. V gene TRBV2 combines with J gene TRBJ1-5; D unresolved. CDR3 nucleotide sequence: TGTGCCAGCAGTGAAATGGACGGGCGGGATCAGCCCCAGCATTTT. Amino acids: CASSEMDGRDQPQHF.